A selection of T cell receptor beta chains follows, all from one sample in a study of control samples from healthy donors and cancer patients. Produced via immunoSEQ multiplex PCR; TCRdb's table is partial and in-frame only. Among 150,000 or so clones listed, roughly 93% were seen once. The sequencing sample was made of blood. The origin of the receptors is a young man in good health. Both conserved end residues are part of each CDR3. Each record gives: V gene, J gene, D gene, clone size, CDR3 protein, CDR3 DNA. A D gene is named only where the DNA matches it firmly. Clone size is shown for a subset of rows, as once, few, many or a class of expanded clone.

>TRBV2|TRBJ1-2|TRBD1|-
CASRGDRSPNPYGYTF
TGTGCCAGCAGGGGGGACAGGAGTCCCAACCCCTATGGCTACACCTTC
>TRBV27|TRBJ2-7|TRBD2|-
CASSLGEGYEQYF
TGTGCCAGCAGTTTAGGGGAGGGCTACGAGCAGTACTTC
>TRBV27|TRBJ1-5|TRBD1|-
CASRGIGQGVNQPQHF
TGTGCCAGCAGGGGGATCGGACAGGGGGTTAATCAGCCCCAGCATTTT
>TRBV7-9|TRBJ1-6|-|-
CASSLAQGLDNSPLHF
TGTGCCAGCAGCTTAGCTCAAGGACTAGATAATTCACCCCTCCACTTT
>TRBV7-9|TRBJ1-1|-|-
CASSRALIHTEAFF
TGTGCCAGCAGCCGGGCACTCATTCACACTGAAGCTTTCTTT
>TRBV30|TRBJ2-1|TRBD2|-
CAWSGHLAGGYNEQFF
TGTGCCTGGAGTGGACACTTAGCGGGGGGGTATAATGAGCAGTTCTTC
>TRBV6-5|TRBJ1-5|-|-
CASTIGRGLNQPQHF
TGTGCCAGCACCATCGGCAGGGGTTTAAATCAGCCCCAGCATTTT
>TRBV30|TRBJ2-1|TRBD2|-
CAWIVPTSGATNEQFF
TGTGCCTGGATCGTCCCGACTAGCGGGGCAACCAATGAGCAGTTCTTC
>TRBV7-2|TRBJ1-1|-|-
CASTTFAGGTEAFF
TGTGCCAGCACTACTTTTGCTGGGGGCACTGAAGCTTTCTTT
>TRBV6-6|TRBJ2-7|-|few
CASSRLQAGPLSYEQYF
TGTGCCAGCAGTCGATTACAGGCGGGCCCCCTCTCCTACGAGCAGTACTTC